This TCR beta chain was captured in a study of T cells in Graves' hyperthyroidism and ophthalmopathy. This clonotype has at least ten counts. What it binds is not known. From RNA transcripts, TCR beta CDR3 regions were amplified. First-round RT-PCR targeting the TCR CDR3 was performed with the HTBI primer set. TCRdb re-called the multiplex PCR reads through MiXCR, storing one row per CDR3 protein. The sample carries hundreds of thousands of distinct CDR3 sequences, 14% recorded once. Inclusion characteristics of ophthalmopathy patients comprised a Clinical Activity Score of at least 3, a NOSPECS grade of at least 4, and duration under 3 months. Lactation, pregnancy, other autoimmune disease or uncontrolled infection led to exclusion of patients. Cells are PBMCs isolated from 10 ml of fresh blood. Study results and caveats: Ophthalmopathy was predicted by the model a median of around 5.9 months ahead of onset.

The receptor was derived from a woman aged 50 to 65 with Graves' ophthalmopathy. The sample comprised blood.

Here the CDR3 reads CASTPGRLHNQPQHF. In DNA form, the CDR3 reads TGTGCCAGCACCCCGGGGCGACTGCACAATCAGCCCCAGCATTTT. The chain links TRBV7-8 to TRBJ1-5; the D gene is possibly TRBD1 (5 bases). V shed 7 bases and J shed 3 bases, with 16 bases lying between them. The CDR3 is made up of 15 amino acids. Germline CDR1 reads SGHVS; CDR2 reads FQNEAQ.